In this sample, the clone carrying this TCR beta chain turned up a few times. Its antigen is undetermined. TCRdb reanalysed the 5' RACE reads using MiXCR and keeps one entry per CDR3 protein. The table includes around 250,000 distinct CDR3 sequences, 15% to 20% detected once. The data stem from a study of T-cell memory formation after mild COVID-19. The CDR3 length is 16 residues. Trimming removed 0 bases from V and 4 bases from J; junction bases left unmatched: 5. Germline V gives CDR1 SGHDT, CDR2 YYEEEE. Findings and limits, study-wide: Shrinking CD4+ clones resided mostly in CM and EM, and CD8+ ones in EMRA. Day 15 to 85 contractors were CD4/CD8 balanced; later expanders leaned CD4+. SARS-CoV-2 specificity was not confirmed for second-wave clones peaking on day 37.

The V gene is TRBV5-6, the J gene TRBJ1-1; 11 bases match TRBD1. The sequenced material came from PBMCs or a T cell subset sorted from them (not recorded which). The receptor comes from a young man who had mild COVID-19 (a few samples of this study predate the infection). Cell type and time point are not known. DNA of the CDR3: TGTGCCAGCAGCTTGGACCTAGGGACAGGGGGCACTGAAGCTTTCTTT. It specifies CASSLDLGTGGTEAFF.